Listed below are T cell receptor beta chains from one sample, sequenced in a study of vaccination and CD4 T cells after COVID-19. TCRdb recomputed calls from the PCR reads with MiXCR, one row per CDR3 protein. Of roughly 20,000 distinct CDR3 sequences detected, 45% to 60% appear once; the ten largest clones hold around 7%. No antigens are known for them. Sequencing was done on a sample of CD4+ T cells from blood, cultured in vitro. The receptors here all came from a human donor who had recovered from COVID-19. CDR3s include the opening cysteine and the closing phenylalanine or tryptophan. D genes are given only for firm matches. Not every row has a clone size; where given, it reads once, few, many or a size class.

v_call: TRBV28; j_call: TRBJ1-5; clone_size: once; d_call: NA; cdr3_nt: TGTGCCAGCAGTTTCAGGGGTTCGGGCAATCAGCCCCAGCATTTT; cdr3_aa: CASSFRGSGNQPQHF
v_call: TRBV2; j_call: TRBJ1-1; clone_size: NA; d_call: NA; cdr3_nt: TGTGCCAGCATGCGGCGGGCAGCCAACACTGAAGCTTTCTTT; cdr3_aa: CASMRRAANTEAFF
v_call: TRBV12-3/TRBV12-4; j_call: TRBJ2-7; clone_size: NA; d_call: NA; cdr3_nt: TGTGCCAGCAGTACCTTCGGGGTTGGCTCCTACGAGCAGTACTTC; cdr3_aa: CASSTFGVGSYEQYF
v_call: TRBV6-1; j_call: TRBJ1-5; clone_size: few; d_call: NA; cdr3_nt: TGTGCCAGCAGTGAAGCGTTACCGGGGGGTGTTATGCCCCAGCATTTT; cdr3_aa: CASSEALPGGVMPQHF
v_call: TRBV24-1; j_call: TRBJ1-4; clone_size: NA; d_call: NA; cdr3_nt: TGTGCCACCAGTGATTTAGGACAGTCAACTAATGAAAAACTGTTTTTT; cdr3_aa: CATSDLGQSTNEKLFF
v_call: TRBV6-1; j_call: TRBJ1-1; clone_size: NA; d_call: TRBD1; cdr3_nt: TGTGCCAGCAGCCCTGGGACAGGGGTATTGAGCACTGAAGCTTTCTTT; cdr3_aa: CASSPGTGVLSTEAFF
v_call: TRBV10-3; j_call: TRBJ2-3; clone_size: few; d_call: TRBD2; cdr3_nt: TGTGCCATCAGTGCGGGGGGACTAGCAACAGATACGCAGTATTTT; cdr3_aa: CAISAGGLATDTQYF
v_call: TRBV20-1; j_call: TRBJ1-2; clone_size: few; d_call: TRBD1; cdr3_nt: TGCAGTGCTAAGGAGTTACAGGGGGACTATGGCTACACCTTC; cdr3_aa: CSAKELQGDYGYTF
v_call: TRBV7-2; j_call: TRBJ1-5; clone_size: NA; d_call: TRBD1; cdr3_nt: TGTGCCAGCAGCCTCGGGACACAGGGGGGACTGCCCCAGCATTTT; cdr3_aa: CASSLGTQGGLPQHF
v_call: TRBV6-1; j_call: TRBJ2-7; clone_size: once; d_call: NA; cdr3_nt: TGTGCCAGCCAGGGTCGGCAGGGGGGCCACGAGCAGTACTTC; cdr3_aa: CASQGRQGGHEQYF
v_call: TRBV5-4; j_call: TRBJ2-5; clone_size: once; d_call: NA; cdr3_nt: TGTGCCAGCAGCCTGTCCGGAGAGACCCAGTACTTC; cdr3_aa: CASSLSGETQYF
v_call: TRBV2; j_call: TRBJ1-4; clone_size: NA; d_call: NA; cdr3_nt: TGTGCCAGCAGTGAAGGGTTCATCAGGCTTAATGAAAAACTGTTTTTT; cdr3_aa: CASSEGFIRLNEKLFF
v_call: TRBV6-1; j_call: TRBJ1-3; clone_size: few; d_call: NA; cdr3_nt: TGTGCCAGCAGTGGGGGCAGTGGAAACACCATATATTTT; cdr3_aa: CASSGGSGNTIYF
v_call: TRBV15; j_call: TRBJ1-2; clone_size: NA; d_call: TRBD1; cdr3_nt: TGTGCCACCAGCAGAGTTGGGTTTTTGGGACAGCCAACGAACTATGGCTACACCTTC; cdr3_aa: CATSRVGFLGQPTNYGYTF
v_call: TRBV6-1; j_call: TRBJ2-7; clone_size: NA; d_call: NA; cdr3_nt: TGTGCCAACGGGACTAGGGGGCCGGACGAGCAGTACTTC; cdr3_aa: CANGTRGPDEQYF
v_call: TRBV2; j_call: TRBJ2-7; clone_size: NA; d_call: TRBD1; cdr3_nt: TGTGCCAGCAGCCCCTGGGCGGGGACAGGGGTCTACGAGCAGTACTTC; cdr3_aa: CASSPWAGTGVYEQYF
v_call: TRBV10-2; j_call: TRBJ2-3; clone_size: NA; d_call: NA; cdr3_nt: TGCGCCAGCAGTAGCCTTGGGGATACGCAGTATTTT; cdr3_aa: CASSSLGDTQYF
v_call: TRBV21-1; j_call: TRBJ2-7; clone_size: once; d_call: NA; cdr3_nt: TGTGCCAGCAGCGAGACTAGCGGGAGAGGGTCGGGCGAGCAGTACTTC; cdr3_aa: CASSETSGRGSGEQYF
v_call: TRBV11-3; j_call: TRBJ2-7; clone_size: NA; d_call: NA; cdr3_nt: TGTGCCAGCAGCTTAGGTACAGGGGGGGACTACGAGCAGTACTTC; cdr3_aa: CASSLGTGGDYEQYF
v_call: TRBV20-1; j_call: TRBJ2-3; clone_size: NA; d_call: NA; cdr3_nt: TGCAGTGCCAGATCTGACACAGATACGCAGTATTTT; cdr3_aa: CSARSDTDTQYF
v_call: TRBV15; j_call: TRBJ2-3; clone_size: few; d_call: NA; cdr3_nt: TGTGCCACCAGCAGAGATCTGGGGGCCGGGGATACGCAGTATTTT; cdr3_aa: CATSRDLGAGDTQYF
v_call: TRBV10-3; j_call: TRBJ2-5; clone_size: NA; d_call: TRBD1; cdr3_nt: TGTGCCATCAGCTCCCCCGTCGGGACAGGGGGAGAGACCCAGTACTTC; cdr3_aa: CAISSPVGTGGETQYF
v_call: TRBV6-5; j_call: TRBJ1-1; clone_size: NA; d_call: TRBD1; cdr3_nt: TGTGCCAGCAGTTACTCGGACAGGGGGGCCCCTGAAGCTTTCTTT; cdr3_aa: CASSYSDRGAPEAFF
v_call: TRBV6-2/TRBV6-3; j_call: TRBJ2-7; clone_size: NA; d_call: TRBD2; cdr3_nt: TGTGCCAGCAGTTACGGGACTAGCGGGACCTACGAGCAGTACTTC; cdr3_aa: CASSYGTSGTYEQYF
v_call: TRBV27; j_call: TRBJ2-5; clone_size: few; d_call: NA; cdr3_nt: TGTGCCAGCACTGACCGGTGGAGTAGCGAGACCCAGTACTTC; cdr3_aa: CASTDRWSSETQYF
v_call: TRBV6-1; j_call: TRBJ1-6; clone_size: NA; d_call: NA; cdr3_nt: TGTGCCAGCAGCGTACGGCTTTATAATTCACCCCTCCACTTT; cdr3_aa: CASSVRLYNSPLHF
v_call: TRBV27; j_call: TRBJ1-2; clone_size: few; d_call: NA; cdr3_nt: TGTGCCAGCAGTAGGAATAGAAGGGGCCAAGAAATCTATGGCTACACCTTC; cdr3_aa: CASSRNRRGQEIYGYTF
v_call: TRBV18; j_call: TRBJ2-1; clone_size: NA; d_call: NA; cdr3_nt: TGTGCCAGCTCACCACCGGAGGGGAAGAACTACAATGAGCAGTTCTTC; cdr3_aa: CASSPPEGKNYNEQFF
v_call: TRBV11-2; j_call: TRBJ1-1; clone_size: few; d_call: NA; cdr3_nt: TGTGCCAGCAGCTGGCCAACCACAGCGAACACTGAAGCTTTCTTT; cdr3_aa: CASSWPTTANTEAFF
v_call: TRBV5-4; j_call: TRBJ1-1; clone_size: NA; d_call: NA; cdr3_nt: TGTGCCAGCAGCTTGATTGGGAGGGTGAGCACTGAAGCTTTCTTT; cdr3_aa: CASSLIGRVSTEAFF
v_call: TRBV7-3; j_call: TRBJ2-3; clone_size: NA; d_call: TRBD2; cdr3_nt: TGTGCCAGCAGCAAAGGGGAGGGGATGGCAGATACGCAGTATTTT; cdr3_aa: CASSKGEGMADTQYF
v_call: TRBV25-1; j_call: TRBJ1-4; clone_size: NA; d_call: NA; cdr3_nt: TGTGCCAGCAGGGACAGAACTAATGAAAAACTGTTTTTT; cdr3_aa: CASRDRTNEKLFF
v_call: TRBV7-9; j_call: TRBJ1-5; clone_size: few; d_call: NA; cdr3_nt: TGTGCCAGCAGGGCCGGTGGGGGAGGCCAGCCCCAGCATTTT; cdr3_aa: CASRAGGGGQPQHF
v_call: TRBV6-1; j_call: TRBJ1-5; clone_size: few; d_call: NA; cdr3_nt: TGTGCCACCGCGCGACTCTGGACAGAATTCAATCAGCCCCAGCATTTT; cdr3_aa: CATARLWTEFNQPQHF
v_call: TRBV12-3/TRBV12-4; j_call: TRBJ2-2; clone_size: NA; d_call: TRBD1; cdr3_nt: TGTGCCAGCAGTCAGGGACAGCACACCGGGGAGCTGTTTTTT; cdr3_aa: CASSQGQHTGELFF
v_call: TRBV20-1; j_call: TRBJ2-4; clone_size: NA; d_call: NA; cdr3_nt: TGCAGTATTTCAGGCGGGGCACAGTACTTC; cdr3_aa: CSISGGAQYF
v_call: TRBV20-1; j_call: TRBJ2-2; clone_size: NA; d_call: TRBD2; cdr3_nt: TGCAGTGCTAGGCGAGCGGGGGGGCGGGACACCGGGGAGCTGTTTTTT; cdr3_aa: CSARRAGGRDTGELFF
v_call: TRBV2; j_call: TRBJ1-1; clone_size: NA; d_call: TRBD1; cdr3_nt: TGTGCCAGCAGTTACCAGGACAGGGGGACTGAAGCTTTCTTT; cdr3_aa: CASSYQDRGTEAFF
v_call: TRBV20-1; j_call: TRBJ1-6; clone_size: few; d_call: NA; cdr3_nt: TGCAGTGCTTTACAGGGTTGGAATTCACCCCTCCACTTT; cdr3_aa: CSALQGWNSPLHF
v_call: TRBV7-8; j_call: TRBJ1-2; clone_size: few; d_call: NA; cdr3_nt: TGTGCCAGCAGCGTAACAGGGTCCAACTATGGCTACACCTTC; cdr3_aa: CASSVTGSNYGYTF
v_call: TRBV20-1; j_call: TRBJ1-1; clone_size: once; d_call: NA; cdr3_nt: TGCAGTGCTAGTTCGACAGAGGACACTGAAGCTTTCTTT; cdr3_aa: CSASSTEDTEAFF
v_call: TRBV6-1; j_call: TRBJ1-6; clone_size: NA; d_call: NA; cdr3_nt: TGTGCCAGCAGTAACAGGGTCTTGGGAGGTTCACCCCTCCACTTT; cdr3_aa: CASSNRVLGGSPLHF
v_call: TRBV10-3; j_call: TRBJ1-4; clone_size: NA; d_call: NA; cdr3_nt: TGTGCCACCAGAACAGGTCAGCCATATGAAAAACTGTTTTTT; cdr3_aa: CATRTGQPYEKLFF
v_call: TRBV5-4; j_call: TRBJ2-1; clone_size: NA; d_call: TRBD2; cdr3_nt: TGTGCCAGCAGCTCTGGTCTAGCGGGCGCTTACAATGAGCAGTTCTTC; cdr3_aa: CASSSGLAGAYNEQFF
v_call: TRBV6-1; j_call: TRBJ1-5; clone_size: NA; d_call: NA; cdr3_nt: TGTGCCAGCAGTGACGGTAGGACAAGCAATCAGCCCCAGCATTTT; cdr3_aa: CASSDGRTSNQPQHF
v_call: TRBV6-1; j_call: TRBJ2-5; clone_size: NA; d_call: TRBD2; cdr3_nt: TGTGCCAGCAGTGTCGAATTCCTAGCGGGAGGGCTTACAGAGACCCAGTACTTC; cdr3_aa: CASSVEFLAGGLTETQYF
v_call: TRBV2; j_call: TRBJ2-3; clone_size: NA; d_call: NA; cdr3_nt: TGTGCCAGCAGTGGAGGTAGCGCCTCTAGCACAGATACGCAGTATTTT; cdr3_aa: CASSGGSASSTDTQYF
v_call: TRBV6-2/TRBV6-3; j_call: TRBJ1-2; clone_size: few; d_call: TRBD1; cdr3_nt: TGTGCCAGCAGCGATCCGGGACAGGGCCACTATGGCTACACCTTC; cdr3_aa: CASSDPGQGHYGYTF
v_call: TRBV5-1; j_call: TRBJ2-1; clone_size: once; d_call: NA; cdr3_nt: TGCGCCAGCAGCTTGGACGGGGACAATGAGCAGTTCTTC; cdr3_aa: CASSLDGDNEQFF
v_call: TRBV6-2/TRBV6-3; j_call: TRBJ1-5; clone_size: few; d_call: NA; cdr3_nt: TGTGCCAGCAGGTTGGACGTACTTAGCAATCAGCCCCAGCATTTT; cdr3_aa: CASRLDVLSNQPQHF
v_call: TRBV5-4; j_call: TRBJ2-6; clone_size: NA; d_call: NA; cdr3_nt: TGTGCCAGCAACCCTGGGGGCTCCGGGGCCAACGTCCTGACTTTC; cdr3_aa: CASNPGGSGANVLTF
v_call: TRBV20-1; j_call: TRBJ2-1; clone_size: NA; d_call: NA; cdr3_nt: TGCAGTGCCCGAAGGCTAGCAGGACGAAATGAGCAGTTCTTC; cdr3_aa: CSARRLAGRNEQFF
v_call: TRBV7-2; j_call: TRBJ1-1; clone_size: NA; d_call: NA; cdr3_nt: TGTGCCAGCAGCTTAGTTTGGGGGGCCAGTGGTGAAGCTTTCTTT; cdr3_aa: CASSLVWGASGEAFF
v_call: TRBV20-1; j_call: TRBJ1-5; clone_size: NA; d_call: NA; cdr3_nt: TGCAGTGCTAGAGATCTGGTTGGCAATCAGCCCCAGCATTTT; cdr3_aa: CSARDLVGNQPQHF
v_call: TRBV7-9; j_call: TRBJ2-5; clone_size: NA; d_call: TRBD1; cdr3_nt: TGTGCCAGCAGCTACGGGACAGCCCAAGAGACCCAGTACTTC; cdr3_aa: CASSYGTAQETQYF
v_call: TRBV10-1; j_call: TRBJ2-1; clone_size: NA; d_call: NA; cdr3_nt: TGCGCCAGCAGTGAGTCGGACTACAATGAGCAGTTCTTC; cdr3_aa: CASSESDYNEQFF
v_call: TRBV7-3; j_call: TRBJ1-1; clone_size: NA; d_call: TRBD1; cdr3_nt: TGTGCCAGCAGCGCGACAGGGGGGACTGAAGCTTTCTTT; cdr3_aa: CASSATGGTEAFF
v_call: TRBV20-1; j_call: TRBJ1-2; clone_size: NA; d_call: NA; cdr3_nt: TGCAGTGCTAGGGGGCTAGGGTTGTTGGTCGGTGGGGGCTATGGCTACACCTTC; cdr3_aa: CSARGLGLLVGGGYGYTF